This T cell receptor (beta chain) was identified during a study of blood T cell repertoires in COVID-19 (dated by TCRdb to 2018 to 2021). Study-level background: The collaborator samples originated in the United States, Italy and Spain and spanned the acute and convalescent phases of COVID-19. Sample metadata almost always included a de-identified subject ID, COVID-19 status, age in years and sex. The samples were drawn from the first 160 participants of the ongoing ImmuneRACE study and from 1,200 or so subjects provided by 6 global collaborators. The repertoires were released in a freely available public database intended as a resource for research on the immune response to SARS-CoV-2. Where available, HLA class I and class II types were taken from metadata supplied by the sample provider and were not determined by assay-based typing. The prospective study material was composed of cDNA or gDNA derived from T cells, B-cell-depleted T cells, or PBMCs. Deeply sampled blood TCRbeta repertoires from subjects exposed to, actively infected with, or recovered from COVID-19 were included in the dataset. Findings and caveats that apply to the study as a whole: The quantity of clinical and demographic metadata differed by source and by participant and was supplied without curation.

CDR1 and CDR2 were assigned from the germline V gene as KGHSH and LQKENI. Trimming takes 3 bases from V and 3 bases from J, and the germline ends sit 8 bases apart. The CDR3 starts with the cysteine, ends with the phenylalanine, and has 13 residues. Only the CDR3 region is kept as DNA, spanning 39 bases read in frame from base 1. As to this clone: Its recognized antigen is unknown. No clone much larger than this one lies a single base away; base qualities are absent.

TCRbeta CDR3 regions were amplified from genomic DNA by means of the immunoSEQ Assay, a bias-controlled multiplex PCR. The source study handled its data this way. The number of nucleated cells in each sample was estimated by amplification of reference gene primers within the assay. To quantify the absolute abundance of each unique TCRbeta CDR3 rearrangement, sequence reads were collapsed and filtered. For each sample, productive Simpson clonality was calculated by taking the square root of Simpson's diversity index across productive rearrangements. TCRdb provides this immuneACCESS table in a form limited to in-frame rearrangements. Some clones are lacking; in checked studies, under half of them reflect an unresolved V gene, and why the rest are absent is not known. V and J calls and clone size are given by that table; D and trimming were obtained from the DNA. In all, the sample holds over 85,000 clones, and 92% of those were seen once. The ten largest account for 1.9% of the sample.

One collaborating source in Seattle enrolled patients during active infection and followed them longitudinally through the course of disease. Whole blood was collected in K2EDTA tubes by collaborating institutions according to the institutions' own protocols. For TCRbeta analysis, collaborators shipped samples in one of three forms: frozen whole blood, isolated PBMCs, or DNA extracted from either of those sample types. Specimen: peripheral blood. The V and J genes are TRBV18 and TRBJ1-1, with the D segment identity uncertain. This sequence originates from a woman between 50 and 59 years old with COVID-19, enrolled during active disease. The CDR3 protein is CASSPNRDTEAFF. At the DNA level, the sequence is TGTGCCAGCTCACCGAACCGGGACACTGAAGCTTTCTTT. The variable domain in full, with residues beyond the CDR3 obtained from the reference TRBV18 and TRBJ1-1 genes, is NAGVMQNPRHLVRRRGQEARLRCSPMKGHSHVYWYRQLPEEGLKFMVYLQKENIIDESGMPKERFSAEFPKEGPSILRIQQVVRGDSAAYFCASSPNRDTEAFFGQGTRLTVV.